This T cell receptor (beta chain) derives from a study of Ad26.COV2.S vaccination and SARS-CoV-2 variants. The trim removed 3 bases at V and 6 bases at J, leaving 3 bases unmatched. Germline V gene lookup returns CDR1 SNHLY and CDR2 FYNNEI. This CDR3 is 13 amino acids long. The repertoire was sequenced with immunoSEQ multiplex PCR; TCRdb's copy has only in-frame clones and lacks some. The table includes some 450,000 clones, about nine tenths detected once. Regarding treatment: 15 to 20 received Ad26.COV2.S at low or high dose, single or two shots; roughly five received placebo; per-sample allocation not given. Specimens were obtained on day 63 following the first vaccine or placebo injection.

This clonotype was sampled from a person between 18 and 65 years old who received the Ad26.COV2.S COVID-19 vaccine or a placebo. V usage is TRBV2 and J usage is TRBJ2-5, with TRBD1 matching 8 bases. This specimen was peripheral blood, taken in a trial of Ad26.COV2.S vaccine versus placebo. The CDR3 sequence: CASSDRGRKTQYF. The CDR3 DNA reads TGTGCCAGCAGTGACAGGGGGCGAAAGACCCAGTACTTC. Full variable domain (outside the CDR3, taken from reference TRBV2 and TRBJ2-5): EPEVTQTPSHQVTQMGQEVILRCVPISNHLYFYWYRQILGQKVEFLVSFYNNEISEKSEIFDDQFSVERPDGSNFTLKIRSTKLEDSAMYFCASSDRGRKTQYFGPGTRLLVL.